This entry describes one TCR beta chain. Its antigen is not identified. Time point: week 47, end of study. A 20-mer mutant IDH1 peptide at 300 ug was injected subcutaneously with topical imiquimod. Sequenced by immunoSEQ multiplex PCR; TCRdb stores in-frame clones only, minus some. This table has around 100,000 clones, 89% appearing once. The sample comes from a study of a mutant IDH1 vaccine in newly diagnosed glioma. Study summary: Commencement of vaccination occurred 4-6 weeks following radiotherapy alone, or concurrently with temozolomide cycles. Therapy received beforehand was radiotherapy, temozolomide, or both, with most patients given both. V12 came at week 35, V13 at week 47.

V was shortened by 0 bases and J by 3 bases, with 9 bases between the two germline ends. CDR3 size: 14 residues. The germline V gene has CDR1 SNHLY and CDR2 FYNNEI. Broader study findings: Seemingly, top peripheral T cell clonotype changes bore no relation to pseudoprogression.

This clonotype was sampled from a woman in her forties or fifties with glioma. The sequencing used PBMCs, collected from a glioma patient whose treatment included an IDH1 peptide vaccine. This sequence joins TRBV2 and TRBJ2-7, with D maybe TRBD2 (5 bases). CDR3 sequence reads: CASSEALAGYEQYF. The CDR3 coding sequence is TGTGCCAGCAGTGAAGCCCTAGCTGGCTACGAGCAGTACTTC.